A single count supports the clone carrying this T cell receptor beta chain. This specimen comes from a study of T cell responses to AZD1222 COVID-19 vaccine. TCRdb keeps only in-frame clones here, not all; method: immunoSEQ multiplex PCR. The table records 100,000 to 150,000 clones, 92% of them present only once. The germline V and J ends were trimmed by 3 bases and 0 bases, with 8 bases remaining between them. The germline CDR1 and CDR2 sequences are KGHDR and SFDVKD. The CDR3 spans 14 residues. This specimen was peripheral blood, taken on day 0 of AZD1222 vaccination. This chain uses TRBV24-1 with TRBJ2-7, with no clear D. The clonotype was recovered from an adult in good health. The CDR3 loop reads CATSDPNPSYEQYF. CDR3 coding DNA: TGTGCCACCAGTGATCCGAATCCCTCCTACGAGCAGTACTTC.